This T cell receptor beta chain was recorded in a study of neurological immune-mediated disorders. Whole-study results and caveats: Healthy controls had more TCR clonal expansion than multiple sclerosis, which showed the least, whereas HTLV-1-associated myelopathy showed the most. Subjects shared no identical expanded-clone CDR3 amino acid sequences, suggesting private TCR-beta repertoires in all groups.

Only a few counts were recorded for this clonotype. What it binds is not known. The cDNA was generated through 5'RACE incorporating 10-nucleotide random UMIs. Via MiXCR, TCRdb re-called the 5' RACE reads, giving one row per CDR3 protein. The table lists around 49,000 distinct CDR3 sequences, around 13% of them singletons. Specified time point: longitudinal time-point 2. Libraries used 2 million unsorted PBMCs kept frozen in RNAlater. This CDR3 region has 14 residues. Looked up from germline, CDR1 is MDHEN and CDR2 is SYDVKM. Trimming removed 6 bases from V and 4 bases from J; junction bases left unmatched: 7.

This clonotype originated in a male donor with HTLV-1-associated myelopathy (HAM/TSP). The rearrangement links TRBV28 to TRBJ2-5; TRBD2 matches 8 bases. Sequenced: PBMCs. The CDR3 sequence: CASRGGGKVETQYF. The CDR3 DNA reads TGTGCCAGCAGGGGCGGGGGGAAGGTAGAGACCCAGTACTTC.